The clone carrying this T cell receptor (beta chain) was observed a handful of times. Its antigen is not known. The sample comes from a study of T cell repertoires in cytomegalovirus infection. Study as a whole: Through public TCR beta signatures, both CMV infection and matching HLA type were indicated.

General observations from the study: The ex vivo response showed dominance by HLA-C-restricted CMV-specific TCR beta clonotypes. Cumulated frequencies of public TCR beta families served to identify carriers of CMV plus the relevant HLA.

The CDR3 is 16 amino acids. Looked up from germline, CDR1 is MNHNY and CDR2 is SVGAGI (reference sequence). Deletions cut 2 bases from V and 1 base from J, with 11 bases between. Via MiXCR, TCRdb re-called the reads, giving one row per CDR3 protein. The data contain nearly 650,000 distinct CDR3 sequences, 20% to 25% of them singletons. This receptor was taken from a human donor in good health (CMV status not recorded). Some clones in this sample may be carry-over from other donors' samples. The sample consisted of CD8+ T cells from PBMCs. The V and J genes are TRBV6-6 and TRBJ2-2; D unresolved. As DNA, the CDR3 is TGTGCCAGCAGTTACGTTCACCCAGGGAACACCGGGGAGCTGTTTTTT. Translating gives CASSYVHPGNTGELFF.